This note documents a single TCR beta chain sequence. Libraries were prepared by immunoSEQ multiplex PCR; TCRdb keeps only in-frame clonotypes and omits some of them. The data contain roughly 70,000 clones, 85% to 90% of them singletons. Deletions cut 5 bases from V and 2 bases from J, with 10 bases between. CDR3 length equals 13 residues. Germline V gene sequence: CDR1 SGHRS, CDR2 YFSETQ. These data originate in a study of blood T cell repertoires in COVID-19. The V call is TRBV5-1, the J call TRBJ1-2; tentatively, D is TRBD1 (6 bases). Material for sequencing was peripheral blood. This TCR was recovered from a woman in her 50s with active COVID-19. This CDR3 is CASSRTGNYGYTF. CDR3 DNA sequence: TGCGCCAGCAGTCGTACAGGGAACTATGGCTACACCTTC. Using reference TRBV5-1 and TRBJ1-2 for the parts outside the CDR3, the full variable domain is KAGVTQTPRYLIKTRGQQVTLSCSPISGHRSVSWYQQTPGQGLQFLFEYFSETQRNKGNFPGRFSGRQFSNSRSEMNVSTLELGDSALYLCASSRTGNYGYTFGSGTRLTVV.